A selection of T cell receptor beta chains follows, all from one sample in a study of TIL therapy for anti-PD-1-resistant metastatic lung cancer. This table comes from immunoSEQ multiplex PCR, and its TCRdb copy is limited to in-frame clones, with some not included. The data show about 52,000 clones, with 70% to 85% seen just once and about 5% held by the top ten. The sequenced sample was blood, obtained at baseline. The receptors were gathered from a woman aged 25 to 80 with non-small cell lung cancer. Both conserved end residues are part of each CDR3. The order of the fields is D gene, clone size, V gene, J gene, CDR3 DNA, CDR3 protein. The D gene is left open where the match is weak. Only part of the rows carry a size: once, few, many, or a class if the clone is expanded.

-,-,TRBV7-2,TRBJ1-1,TGTGCCAGCAGCCTCGACACTGAAGCTTTCTTT,CASSLDTEAFF
TRBD2,-,TRBV19,TRBJ2-1,TGTGCCAGTGCTAGCGGGAGGCCCCCCAATGAGCAGTTCTTC,CASASGRPPNEQFF
-,-,TRBV11-2,TRBJ2-1,TGTGCCAGCAGCTTAGGGGAGGGGGTTTCCTTTATTTACAATGAGCAGTTCTTC,CASSLGEGVSFIYNEQFF
-,-,TRBV5-1,TRBJ2-6,TGCGCCAGCAGCTTGGATCCCGGATCTGGGGCCAACGTCCTGACTTTC,CASSLDPGSGANVLTF
-,few,TRBV5-1,TRBJ2-7,TGCGCCAGCAGCTTGGGCACGGAGCAGTACTTC,CASSLGTEQYF
-,-,TRBV7-6,TRBJ1-1,TGTGCCAGCAGCTTAGCGATGGGGGGCGAAGCTTTCTTT,CASSLAMGGEAFF
-,-,TRBV5-4,TRBJ1-2,TGTGCCAGCAGCTCAACCAGAGGCTACACCTTC,CASSSTRGYTF
-,-,TRBV28,TRBJ2-7,TGTGCCAGCAGTTCCAGTGGATCAGCTAGCAGCTACGAGCAGTACTTC,CASSSSGSASSYEQYF
-,once,TRBV19,TRBJ2-3,TGTGCCAGTAGCAGCCACGGGGCAGATACGCAGTATTTT,CASSSHGADTQYF
-,few,TRBV30,TRBJ1-2,TGTGCCTGGAGTAAGGACGGAGTATTGAGCTACACCTTC,CAWSKDGVLSYTF
TRBD1,-,TRBV19,TRBJ1-1,TGTGCCAGTACCCTGGACAGGGCCACTGAAGCTTTCTTT,CASTLDRATEAFF
TRBD1,-,TRBV7-8,TRBJ2-5,TGTGCCAGCAGCTGGGGGACAGTCCAAGAGACCCAGTACTTC,CASSWGTVQETQYF
-,-,TRBV6-1,TRBJ2-5,TGTGCCAGCAGTGAACCTCGCTCAGTCCTGGAGACCCAGTACTTC,CASSEPRSVLETQYF